The 9 T cell receptor beta chains below were found in one sample sequenced in a study of identifying expanded T cells in peripheral blood. The repertoire was sequenced with immunoSEQ multiplex PCR; TCRdb's copy has only in-frame clones and lacks some. This sample has over 90,000 clones, with 88% found just once. Sequenced: blood. All receptors come from a person aged 18 to 70 in good health.

The rearrangement links TRBV28 to TRBJ2-1; TRBD1 is a possible D gene (5 bases). The V end was cut by 1 base, the J end by 0 bases, with 16 bases between. Germline V CDR1 and CDR2: MDHEN, SYDVKM. CDR3 length equals 18 residues. The CDR3 DNA follows: TGTGCCAGCAGTTTATTCGGTTGGGGCCCCCCCTCCTACAATGAGCAGTTCTTC. Its translation: CASSLFGWGPPSYNEQFF.

J is TRBJ2-5 and V is TRBV9, with D uncertain. The CDR3 is 17 residues long. Trimming stripped 0 bases from V and 1 base from J, with 16 bases between. The V gene's germline CDR1 is SGDLS and CDR2 YYNGEE. CDR3 region: CASSVGPLRSCQETQYF. DNA of the CDR3: TGTGCCAGCAGCGTAGGACCCCTTCGGAGCTGCCAAGAGACCCAGTACTTC.

The chain links TRBV14 to TRBJ2-1; 16 bases fit TRBD2. This CDR3 contains 19 residues. The germline CDR1 and CDR2 sequences are SGHDN and FVKESK. Trimming cost V 0 bases and J 8 bases; bases outside gene matches: 10. The CDR3 loop reads CASSQEDGTSGRAYDEQFF. CDR3 in DNA: TGTGCCAGCAGCCAAGAGGACGGGACTAGCGGGAGGGCCTATGATGAGCAGTTCTTC. Full variable domain (missing parts from reference TRBV14 and TRBJ2-1): EAGVTQFPSHSVIEKGQTVTLRCDPISGHDNLYWYRRVMGKEIKFLLHFVKESKQDESGMPNNRFLAERTGGTYSTLKVQPAELEDSGVYFCASSQEDGTSGRAYDEQFFGPGTRLTVL.

This clone was found a few times. The rearrangement joins TRBV6-5 to TRBJ1-2; TRBD1 might be the D (5 bases). Germline CDR1 reads MNHEY; CDR2 reads SVGAGI. With 6 bases removed from V and 4 bases from J, the gap between germline ends came to 15 bases. The CDR3 is 14 amino acids. As DNA, the CDR3 is TGTGCCAGCAGGGAGGGGACGGAAGTCTATGGCTACACCTTC. This codes for CASREGTEVYGYTF.

This chain joins TRBV28 and TRBJ2-1; 14 bases are shared with TRBD2. The ends lost 5 bases at V and 0 bases at J; junction bases unmatched: 18. This CDR3 has 22 amino acids. CDR1 is MDHEN and CDR2 is SYDVKM in the germline V gene. The CDR3 nucleotides read TGTGCCAGCAGTGACCCAAGGCGGGGACTAGCGGGAGCGAGGGTCTCCTACAATGAGCAGTTCTTC. Residues: CASSDPRRGLAGARVSYNEQFF. The whole variable domain, remainder taken from reference TRBV28 and TRBJ2-1, is DVKVTQSSRYLVKRTGEKVFLECVQDMDHENMFWYRQDPGLGLRLIYFSYDVKMKEKGDIPEGYSVSREKKERFSLILESASTNQTSMYLCASSDPRRGLAGARVSYNEQFFGPGTRLTVL.

The genes are TRBV7-9 and TRBJ1-4; a possible D gene is TRBD1 (6 bases). V lost 7 bases and J lost 5, with 14 bases in between. The CDR3 contains 14 residues. Germline values: CDR1 SEHNR, CDR2 FQNEAQ (reference sequence). The CDR3 reads CASKTVQGNEKLFF. The CDR3 bases are TGTGCCAGCAAAACCGTTCAGGGGAATGAAAAACTGTTTTTT.

A word on this clone: One end of the junction does not line up with germline, which may come from a read error. The chain joins TRBV13 to TRBJ2-7; TRBD2 aligns across 10 bases. Germline V gene data show CDR1 as PRHDT and CDR2 as FYEKMQ (reference sequence). This CDR3 is built from 16 residues. Here the CDR3 DNA reads TGTGCCAGCAGCATAGGGTCCGCTAGCGGGGGCTACGAGCAGTACTTC. It specifies CASSIGSASGGYEQYF. The full variable domain, with the rest looked up from reference TRBV13 and TRBJ2-7, is AAGVIQSPRHLIKEKRETATLKCYPIPRHDTVYWYQQGPGQDPQFLISFYEKMQSDKGSIPDRFSAQQFSDYHSELNMSSLELGDSALYFCASSIGSASGGYEQYFGPGTRLTVT.

V and J are TRBV6-6 and TRBJ2-2, with D tentatively TRBD1 (6 bases). Germline assignment: CDR1 MNHNY and CDR2 SVGAGI (reference sequence). This CDR3 comprises 16 residues. V was clipped by 0 bases and J by 3 bases, with 11 bases between them. The CDR3 spells CASSYSKSGDTGELFF. CDR3 sequence (DNA): TGTGCCAGCAGTTACTCCAAATCAGGGGACACCGGGGAGCTGTTTTTT.

The CDR3 coding sequence is TGCGCCAGCAGCTTGGTGACAGACTCCTACGAGCAGTACTTC. Translated: CASSLVTDSYEQYF. The chain is built from TRBV5-1 and TRBJ2-7, with D maybe TRBD1 (5 bases). The V gene's germline CDR1 is SGHRS and CDR2 YFSETQ. The CDR3 length is 14 residues. V was trimmed by 0 bases and J by 0 bases, leaving 7 bases between them.